Presented here are 27 T cell receptor beta chains from one specimen sequenced in a study of T cell repertoires in aging, cancer and after chemotherapy (dated by TCRdb to about 2019). Instead of sorted cells or RNA, genomic DNA extracted from peripheral blood served as the source for amplifying TCR beta rearrangements. The run used an Illumina MiSeq. Using a mixed TRB-A/B primer pool, multiplex touch-down PCR amplified rearranged TRB sequences covering the V, D and J segments. TCRdb took the public reads, trimmed them with fastp at Q25, ran MiXCR for clone calling and kept in-frame beta chains. Identical CDR3 proteins give one entry, which carries the most common genes and DNA. This sample lists under 10,000 distinct CDR3 sequences; under 35% were detected once. The ten largest clones take up 3% to 4.5% of the sample. The sequenced material came from blood. The receptors here all came from a human donor in good health.

With regard to this clonotype: Possible read error: a much larger clone is one base away. The chain couples TRBV29-1 to TRBJ1-4, with unresolved D. The germline V gene encodes CDR1 SQVTM and CDR2 ANQGSEA. The CDR3 is 13 residues long. The CDR3 region is CSVAGRYNKKLFF. Written as DNA, the CDR3 is TGCAGCGTTGCGGGCAGATATAATAAAAAACTGTTTTTT.

This clonotype is large. The chain couples TRBV30 to TRBJ2-2; tentatively, D is TRBD2 (6 bases). The CDR3 totals 14 residues. Germline assignment: CDR1 GTSNPN and CDR2 SVGIG (reference sequence). V dropped 4 bases and J dropped 3 bases, with 12 bases sitting between them. CDR3 DNA: TGTGCCTGGAAGGACGAGCGGGACACCGGGGAGCTGTTTTTT. Its translation: CAWKDERDTGELFF.

V gene TRBV19 combines with J gene TRBJ2-7; the D gene is possibly TRBD1 (6 bases). From germline, CDR1 is LNHDA and CDR2 SQIVND (reference sequence). V was clipped by 3 bases and J by 6 bases, with 15 bases between them. CDR3 size: 14 residues. CDR3 nucleotide sequence: TGTGCCAGTAGTATTTCCCCAGGGGCAGGCGAGCAGTACGTC. This encodes CASSISPGAGEQYV.

This clonotype showed up just a few times. The chain uses TRBV27 and TRBJ1-5; TRBD1 is a possible D gene (6 bases). Trimming left V 7 bases short and J 2 bases short, with 15 bases between. The CDR3 is 15 residues long. Germline V gene data show CDR1 as MNHEY and CDR2 as SMNVEV (reference sequence). CDR3 in amino acids: CASMRGARGNQPQHF. CDR3 coding DNA: TGTGCCAGCATGAGGGGGGCGCGTGGCAATCAGCCCCAGCATTTT.

The genes are TRBV6-2 or TRBV6-3 and TRBJ1-5, with a tentative D call TRBD1 (6 bases). Germline V gene sequence: CDR1 MNHEY, CDR2 SVGEGT. CDR3 length: 16 residues. V gave up 0 bases and J gave up 2 bases, with 11 bases separating them. CDR3 in DNA: TGTGCCAGCAGTTACTCACAGGGTATGGGCAATCAGCCCCAGCATTTT. It is translated as CASSYSQGMGNQPQHF.

The chain recombines TRBV20-1 with TRBJ2-3; 12 bases match TRBD2. V was clipped by 4 bases and J by 5 bases; unmatched bases: 7. In germline, CDR1 is DFQATT, CDR2 SNEGSKA (reference sequence). This CDR3 is built from 15 residues. DNA for the CDR3: TGCAGTGCTACTCCTAGCGGGGGGGTTAGAGATACGCAGTATTTT. This codes for CSATPSGGVRDTQYF.

The chain employs TRBV24-1 and TRBJ2-7; 8 nucleotides align to TRBD2. The CDR3 is 12 residues long. V trimming: 9 bases; J trimming: 6 bases; junction bases outside the gene matches: 6. Germline loops: CDR1 KGHDR, CDR2 SFDVKD. The CDR3 here is CATCGLAPEQYV. The CDR3 coding sequence is TGTGCCACCTGCGGACTAGCCCCCGAGCAGTACGTC.

This rearrangement joins TRBV19 to TRBJ2-5; D remains ambiguous. CDR3 size: 12 residues. Between the trimmed V and J ends, which lost 5 bases and 5 bases, there was a span of 9 bases. Germline assignment: CDR1 LNHDA and CDR2 SQIVND (reference sequence). This CDR3 reads CASSGGWETQYF. In DNA form, the CDR3 reads TGTGCCAGTAGTGGTGGGTGGGAGACCCAGTACTTC.

This clonotype is judged medium-sized. V is TRBV7-6 and J is TRBJ1-6; D is undetermined. The ends were cut back, 4 bases at V and 10 bases at J, with 8 bases in the middle. Germline V gene sequence: CDR1 SGHVS, CDR2 FNYEAQ. The length of the CDR3 is 12 residues. The CDR3 DNA reads as TGTGCCAGCAGCTCCTTCTGGTCACCCCTCCACTTT. Its translation: CASSSFWSPLHF.

This clonotype was picked up a small number of times. V and J are TRBV6-5 and TRBJ1-5; weak D call: TRBD1 (5 bases). The CDR3 has 13 residues. The germline V gene has CDR1 MNHEY and CDR2 SVGAGI. V lost 6 bases to trimming and J lost 1 base, with 7 bases between them. The CDR3 nucleotides are TGTGCCAGCAGGGGGGGGAGCAATCAGCCCCAGCATTTT. Encoded protein: CASRGGSNQPQHF.

There are a few counts of this clonotype. The rearrangement joins TRBV7-9 to TRBJ2-2; possibly TRBD1 for D (5 bases). CDR1 SEHNR and CDR2 FQNEAQ come from the germline V gene (reference sequence). With 5 bases removed from V and 13 bases from J, the gap between germline ends came to 14 bases. CDR3 size: 12 residues. Written as DNA, the CDR3 is TGTGCCAGCAGCAGTCAGGGCGAGGCGCTGTTTTTT. Its protein product is CASSSQGEALFF.

Here the CDR3 reads CAISDLGGGRTDTQYF. The CDR3 DNA is TGTGCCATCAGCGACCTGGGGGGGGGCCGTACAGATACGCAGTATTTT. The chain recombines TRBV10-3 with TRBJ2-3; possible D gene TRBD2, 7 bases. CDR3 length equals 16 residues. Between the trimmed V and J ends, which lost 6 bases and 3 bases, there was a span of 19 bases. In germline, CDR1 is ENHRY, CDR2 SYGVKD.

This clonotype is medium-sized in the sample. This rearrangement joins TRBV6-1 to TRBJ2-7; 8 bases map to TRBD1. With 4 bases clipped from V and 2 bases from J, the junction kept 4 bases outside the gene matches. Per germline, CDR1 MNHNS and CDR2 SASEGT. The CDR3 has 14 amino acids. CDR3 sequence: CASSVGQGTYEQYV. The CDR3 nucleotides read TGTGCCAGCAGTGTTGGACAGGGTACCTACGAGCAGTACGTC.

A few counts support this clonotype. For the CDR3, the DNA is TGTGCCAGCAGTCCACTTCCGCGGGGGTTCGGCACTGAAGCTTTCTTT. Translation gives CASSPLPRGFGTEAFF. The chain couples TRBV12-3 or TRBV12-4 to TRBJ1-1, with D perhaps matching TRBD1 (5 bases). This CDR3 has 16 residues. Trimming pared 5 bases from V and 4 bases from J, leaving 20 bases between.

This clonotype was detected only a few times. The chain combines TRBV6-5 with TRBJ2-1; TRBD2 is a possible D gene (6 bases). Germline loops: CDR1 MNHEY, CDR2 SVGAGI. The V end lost 5 bases, the J end lost 4 bases, and 9 bases lay between the germline ends. This CDR3 has 13 amino acids. CDR3 nucleotides: TGTGCCAGCAGTAAGGGACTTTACAATGAGCAGTTCTTC. This gives the protein CASSKGLYNEQFF.

The chain employs TRBV7-2 and TRBJ1-1, with a tentative D call TRBD1 (5 bases). V lost 6 bases and J lost 4, with 18 bases in between. Germline CDR1 reads SGHTA; CDR2 reads FQGNSA. The CDR3 consists of 15 residues. The CDR3 DNA sequence: TGTGCCAGCAGACGGGGGGGACGGGGTACCACTGAAGCTTTCTTT. It specifies CASRRGGRGTTEAFF.

V is TRBV6-5 and J is TRBJ1-4; D not certain. There are 13 residues in the CDR3. Germline V gene lookup returns CDR1 MNHEY and CDR2 SVGAGI. V lost 4 bases to trimming and J lost 5 bases, with 8 bases between them. The CDR3 protein is CASSWGSNEKLFF. DNA of the CDR3: TGTGCCAGCAGTTGGGGTAGCAATGAAAAACTGTTTTTT.

The rearrangement joins TRBV5-1 to TRBJ1-1; D ambiguous. Trimming removed 0 bases from V and 4 bases from J, with 7 bases in between. CDR1 and CDR2 (germline): SGHRS, YFSETQ. CDR3 size: 13 residues. CDR3 DNA sequence: TGCGCCAGCAGCTTGGATTATGGCACTGAAGCTTTCTTT. The encoded protein is CASSLDYGTEAFF.

This clonotype showed up just a few times. The chain's CDR3 is CASSLANSVGETQYF. In nucleotides, the CDR3 is TGTGCCAGCAGCTTAGCGAACTCAGTGGGTGAGACCCAGTACTTC. This chain links TRBV7-2 with TRBJ2-5; D not certain. The CDR3 consists of 15 residues. In germline, CDR1 is SGHTA, CDR2 FQGNSA. V was pared by 0 bases and J by 5 bases, with 13 bases between.

This clonotype has a handful of counts. The gene calls are TRBV6-5 and TRBJ1-1, with 8 bases lining up with TRBD1. V lost 5 bases, J lost 1 base, and 3 bases stayed unmatched. CDR3 length: 14 amino acids. The germline V gene has CDR1 MNHEY and CDR2 SVGAGI. The CDR3 sequence: CASSPGTGNTEAFF. CDR3 nucleotide sequence: TGTGCCAGCAGTCCCGGGACAGGGAACACTGAAGCTTTCTTT.

In its sample, this clonotype is medium-sized. The CDR3 region is CAISESGQGSPLHF. The DNA for the CDR3 is TGTGCCATCAGTGAGTCCGGGCAAGGATCACCCCTCCACTTT. This sequence joins TRBV10-3 and TRBJ1-6; the D is unclear. Germline V lookup: CDR1 ENHRY, CDR2 SYGVKD. The CDR3 extends over 14 amino acids. Trimming took off 0 bases at V and 10 bases at J, with 10 bases between the two ends.

This clonotype has just a few counts. V and J are TRBV12-3 or TRBV12-4 and TRBJ1-1; the D gene is possibly TRBD1 (5 bases). V lost 6 bases to trimming and J lost 7 bases, with 15 bases between them. CDR3 length: 13 amino acids. The CDR3 protein is CASRPWTGGEAFF. The CDR3 DNA reads TGTGCCAGCAGGCCTTGGACTGGGGGTGAAGCTTTCTTT.

J is TRBJ2-3 and V is TRBV7-2; D gene ambiguous. Germline V gene sequence: CDR1 SGHTA, CDR2 FQGNSA. V was clipped by 4 bases and J by 7 bases, with 9 bases between them. CDR3 size: 12 residues. The CDR3 DNA reads TGTGCCAGCAGCTCTTATTTCAATACGCAGTATTTT. This sequence encodes CASSSYFNTQYF.

This chain links TRBV12-3 or TRBV12-4 with TRBJ2-1, with 9 bases identical to TRBD2. V shed 5 bases, J shed 10 bases, and the junction held 15 bases outside the gene matches. This CDR3 is built from 16 residues. As DNA, the CDR3 is TGTGCCAGCAGTCCCCTAGCGGGGCTACTCGCAGGGGAGCAGTTCTTC. As protein: CASSPLAGLLAGEQFF.

Only a few counts were recorded for this clonotype. The chain joins TRBV20-1 to TRBJ2-3; D not certain. The length of the CDR3 is 11 residues. Germline-derived CDR1 and CDR2 are DFQATT and SNEGSKA (reference sequence). Trimming shortened V by 5 bases and J by 7 bases, and 10 bases separated the two germline ends. The CDR3 loop is CSAGYANTQYF. The CDR3 region has the DNA TGCAGTGCTGGTTATGCGAATACGCAGTATTTT.

This clonotype was counted a few times. The chain carries TRBV20-1 and TRBJ2-3, with D perhaps matching TRBD2 (6 bases). The CDR3 covers 15 residues. The V end lost 1 base, the J end lost 9 bases, and 20 bases lay between the germline ends. Germline loops: CDR1 DFQATT, CDR2 SNEGSKA (reference sequence). This CDR3 reads CSARGRGAARGTQYF. CDR3 bases: TGCAGTGCTAGAGGGCGGGGCGCCGCTCGGGGAACGCAGTATTTT.

The genes are TRBV6-5 and TRBJ2-3; D gene ambiguous. V lost 6 bases to trimming and J lost 1 base, with 20 bases between them. This CDR3 spans 17 amino acids. Germline V gene data show CDR1 as MNHEY and CDR2 as SVGAGI. The CDR3: CASRLTRPTIRTDTQYF. As DNA, the CDR3 is TGTGCCAGCAGGCTTACTCGCCCGACCATACGCACAGATACGCAGTATTTT.